The sequence of this T cell receptor beta chain was determined in a study of circulating CD8 cells and anti-PD-1 response in melanoma. Study-level background: Every 2 weeks, patients got 3 mg/kg nivolumab intravenously. Response groups: complete/partial responders versus stable/progressive non-responders.

This clonotype is large in the sample. The antigen is undetermined. Trimming removed 4 bases at V and 3 bases at J, with 19 bases between. This CDR3 region has 17 residues. TCR libraries were prepared from approximately 15 ng of total RNA with the QIAseq Immune Repertoire TCR panel. TCRdb fed the reads into MiXCR, producing one record per CDR3 protein. The repertoire holds approximately 480 distinct CDR3 sequences, with roughly a tenth as singletons. Live CD3+CD8+TCRalphabeta+ cells were sorted into four subsets by PD-1 and/or TIGIT. General study results and limits: PD-1 and DPOS subsets showed similar, higher clonality than DNEG. A small cohort with few responders supplied the baseline and M1 comparisons.

The material sequenced was CD8+ T cells from PBMCs, taken at baseline or after one month of anti-PD-1 therapy (not recorded which). This chain connects TRBV12-3 or TRBV12-4 to TRBJ2-1, with D unclear. This TCR derives from a human donor with melanoma. The CDR3 reads CASSSELAELLYNEQFF. In DNA form, the CDR3 reads TGTGCCAGCAGTTCGGAACTTGCGGAACTCCTCTACAATGAGCAGTTCTTC.